This TCR beta chain originates from a study of Ad26.COV2.S vaccination and SARS-CoV-2 variants (dated by TCRdb to the early 2020s). Regarding the research as a whole: Vaccine-arm donors were drawn from COV1001, a multicentre, randomized, double-blind, placebo-controlled phase I-IIa trial of Ad26.COV2.S in healthy adults. Ad26.COV2.S was administered intramuscularly at a dose of 5x10^10 or 1x10^11 viral particles, either as one shot or as two shots given 56 days apart. A total of around 32 samples were included in the TCR-sequenced set, comprising around 20 Ad26.COV2.S vaccine recipients, 5 placebo recipients and 8 SARS-CoV-2 convalescent individuals. Participants in the trial were split at random into five groups of five each, receiving low-dose or high-dose Ad26.COV2.S once or twice, or else placebo on both occasions. Investigators remained blinded to trial group allocation during experiments and outcome assessment. The specificity and breadth of SARS-CoV-2-reactive T cell receptors after Ad26.COV2.S vaccination were assessed by TCRbeta repertoire sequencing. Study-wide conclusions, independent of this receptor: Comparing responses between vaccine doses or regimens was not something the study was powered to do. Spike-specific TCR breadth was higher in Ad26.COV2.S recipients than in placebo recipients (P = 0.0014). According to the authors, total T cell responses may have been underestimated by the TCR breadth and depth analyses. Substantial breadth of spike-specific CD8+ and CD4+ T cell responses was reported after vaccination. Comparable non-spike TCR breadth was observed between vaccine and placebo recipients, consistent with only spike being contained in the vaccine.

With respect to this clone: Its antigen target is currently unknown. No quality values exist for individual bases; no much larger clone is one base distant.

Reading the germline V gene (reference sequence) gives CDR1 SGHKS and CDR2 YYEKEE. At the junction V is shortened by 4 bases and J by 8 bases, with 21 bases in between. Inclusive of the bounding cysteine and phenylalanine, the CDR3 is 15 residues long. The DNA shown is the 45-base CDR3, in frame from base 1. TCRbeta CDR3 regions were sequenced with the immunoSEQ Assay. After extraction, genomic DNA underwent amplification by bias-controlled multiplex PCR, followed by high-throughput sequencing. In the authors' own workflow: To quantify the absolute abundance of every unique TCRbeta CDR3 region, sequences were collapsed and filtered. T cell fraction was estimated by normalization of TCRbeta template counts to usable DNA, with usable DNA being measured through amplification of reference genes present in all nucleated cells. Repertoire TCRs were annotated as SARS-CoV-2-specific when V gene, CDR3 amino acid sequence and J gene were exactly matched to a known reactive TCR set. The reference SARS-CoV-2 TCR set came from MIRA and was filtered for enrichment in COVID-19-positive ImmuneCODE repertoires, removing public or cross-reactive TCRs. Drawing on the MIRA antigens, annotated TCRs were analysed further at the level of specific ORF or position within ORF. Breadth was defined as annotated unique rearrangements over total unique productive rearrangements; depth was the summed frequency of those rearrangements. TCR breadth was compared between groups using two-sided Wilcoxon rank-sum tests. Held by TCRdb, this immuneACCESS table contains in-frame sequences only and omits some clones. Under half of the omission traces to an unresolved V gene where checked; the cause of the rest is unknown. V and J calls and clone size are given by that table; D and trimming were obtained from the DNA. The sample table lists around 320,000 clones, roughly 84% of them with a count of one. The leading ten clones occupy 1.5% to 2.5% of the sample.

Per the publication, the treatment or condition label means: some 20 received Ad26.COV2.S at low or high dose, single or two shots; about 5 received placebo; per-sample allocation not given. For vaccine and placebo recipients, the sequenced repertoires came from samples collected on day 63 after the first injection. Cohort 1b enrolled about two dozen adults aged 18-55 years at a single site in Boston, USA, between 29 July and 7 August 2020. As a vaccine, Ad26.COV2.S was a replication-incompetent adenovirus type 26 vector that expressed a prefusion-stabilized SARS-CoV-2 spike protein derived from the original Wuhan strain.

The receptor was isolated from a person aged 18-65 years who received the Ad26.COV2.S COVID-19 vaccine or a placebo. The chain links TRBV5-5 with TRBJ1-1, with TRBD1 perhaps the D gene, on 6 matching bases. The sample here was peripheral blood, taken in a trial of Ad26.COV2.S vaccine versus placebo. The CDR3 is CASSPPSGGSVEAFF. The sequenced DNA: TGTGCCAGCAGCCCCCCCAGCGGGGGCAGCGTGGAAGCTTTCTTT.